The source of this TCR beta chain is a study of blood T cell repertoires in COVID-19. The table came from immunoSEQ multiplex PCR; TCRdb's copy has only in-frame clones and leaves some out. The table lists about 80,000 clones, less than 85% of them singletons. The germline gives CDR1 SQVTM, CDR2 ANQGSEA. CDR3 length equals 14 residues. Between the trimmed V and J ends, which lost 2 bases and 0 bases, there was a span of 8 bases. The chain employs TRBV29-1 and TRBJ1-3, with no clear D. Sequencing used peripheral blood. The sequence derives from a man aged 65-85 years with active or convalescent COVID-19. CDR3 nucleotide sequence: TGCAGCGTTGAATACGCCAGCTCTGGAAACACCATATATTTT. Encoded protein: CSVEYASSGNTIYF.